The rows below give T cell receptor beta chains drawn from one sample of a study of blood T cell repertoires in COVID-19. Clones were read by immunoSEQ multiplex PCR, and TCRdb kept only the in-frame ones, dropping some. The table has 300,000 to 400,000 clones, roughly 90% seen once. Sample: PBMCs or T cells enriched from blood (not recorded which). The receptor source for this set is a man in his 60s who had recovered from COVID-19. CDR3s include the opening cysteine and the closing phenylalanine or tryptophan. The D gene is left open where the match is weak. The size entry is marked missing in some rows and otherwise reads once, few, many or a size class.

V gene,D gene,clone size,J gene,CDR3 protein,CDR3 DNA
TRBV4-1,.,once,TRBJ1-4,CASSKSVRGGEGEKLFF,TGCGCCAGCAGCAAGTCGGTGCGTGGTGGGGAGGGTGAAAAACTGTTTTTT
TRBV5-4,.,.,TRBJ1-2,CASSLPGSNYGYTF,TGTGCCAGCAGCTTACCGGGATCTAACTATGGCTACACCTTC
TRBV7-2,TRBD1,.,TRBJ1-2,CASSYAGTGVFGYTF,TGTGCCAGCAGCTACGCCGGGACAGGGGTTTTTGGCTACACCTTC
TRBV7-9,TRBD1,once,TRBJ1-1,CASSSDRDLNTEAFF,TGTGCCAGCAGCTCCGACAGGGATTTGAACACTGAAGCTTTCTTT
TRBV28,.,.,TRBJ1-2,CASSLWSMPEGYTF,TGTGCCAGCAGTTTATGGAGTATGCCTGAGGGCTACACCTTC
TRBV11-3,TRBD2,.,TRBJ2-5,CASSFRLAHQETQYF,TGTGCCAGCAGCTTCCGACTAGCGCACCAAGAGACCCAGTACTTC
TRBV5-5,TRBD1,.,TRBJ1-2,CASSWDRYYGYTF,TGTGCCAGCAGCTGGGACAGATACTATGGCTACACCTTC
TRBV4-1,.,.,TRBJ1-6,CASSLGVGGVSPLHF,TGCGCCAGCAGCCTCGGCGTGGGAGGCGTTTCACCCCTCCACTTT
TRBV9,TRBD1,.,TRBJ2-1,CASSAGGAASSYNEQFF,TGTGCCAGCAGCGCAGGGGGAGCGGCGAGCTCCTACAATGAGCAGTTCTTC
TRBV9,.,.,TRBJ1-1,CASSRTVRRSTEAFF,TGTGCCAGCAGCAGGACAGTTCGGAGGAGCACTGAAGCTTTCTTT
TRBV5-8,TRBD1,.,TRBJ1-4,CASSPGTGLRTNEKLFF,TGTGCCAGCAGCCCGGGGACAGGGCTAAGGACTAATGAAAAACTGTTTTTT
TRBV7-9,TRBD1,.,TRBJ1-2,CASSRATGSDYGYTF,TGTGCCAGCAGCCGAGCGACAGGGAGCGACTATGGCTACACCTTC
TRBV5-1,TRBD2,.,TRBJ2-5,CASSPALAGGNQETQYF,TGCGCCAGCAGCCCGGCCCTAGCGGGAGGCAATCAAGAGACCCAGTACTTC
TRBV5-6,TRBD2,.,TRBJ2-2,CASSPIPGTSGSTGELFF,TGTGCCAGCAGCCCGATCCCCGGGACTAGCGGTAGCACCGGGGAGCTGTTTTTT
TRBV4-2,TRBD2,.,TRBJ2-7,CASSRDNSGSSYEQYF,TGTGCCAGCAGCCGCGACAATAGCGGGAGCTCCTACGAGCAGTACTTC
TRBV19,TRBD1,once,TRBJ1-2,CASSPGTGPYYGYTF,TGTGCCAGTAGTCCCGGGACAGGCCCCTACTATGGCTACACCTTC
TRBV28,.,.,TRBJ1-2,CASRTGAHGYTF,TGTGCCAGCAGAACAGGTGCCCATGGCTACACCTTC
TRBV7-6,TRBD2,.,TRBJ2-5,CASSPTAGGGRETQYF,TGTGCCAGCAGCCCCACGGCCGGGGGGGGCCGTGAGACCCAGTACTTC